This passage covers 30 T cell receptor beta chains from one sample sequenced in a study of shared clonotypes between healthy human individuals. Sequencing used immunoSEQ multiplex PCR; TCRdb keeps in-frame clones, though not all of them. Seen here are about 460,000 clones, approximately 71% observed once, and the top ten hold 12%. Sequencing was carried out using PBMCs. The receptors stem from a woman aged 40 to 50 in good health. Some clones in this sample may be carry-over from other donors' samples.

This chain joins TRBV4-1 and TRBJ1-4, with TRBD1 matching over 9 bases. Germline CDR1 and CDR2: MGHRA and YSYEKL. V shed 0 bases, J shed 5 bases, and the junction held 7 bases outside the gene matches. The CDR3 loop spans 17 amino acids. CDR3 nucleotide sequence: TGCGCCAGCAGCCAAGATCTGGCCGGGACAGGGAATGAAAAACTGTTTTTT. It translates to CASSQDLAGTGNEKLFF.

Of note for this clone: With a far larger clone one base away, a read error is the likely cause. The rearrangement joins TRBV29-1 to TRBJ2-7; 11 bases agree with TRBD1. CDR1 and CDR2 (germline): SQVTM, ANQGSEA. The CDR3 is 13 amino acids. The CDR3 DNA is TGCGGCGCCACGGGACAGGGGGATCACGAGCAGTACTTC. Translation gives CGATGQGDHEQYF.

This clone has at least ten counts. The same CDR3 is also encoded by other DNA sequences in this sample. This chain links TRBV9 with TRBJ1-5; D is ambiguous. Germline values: CDR1 SGDLS, CDR2 YYNGEE. The CDR3 spans 14 residues. With 0 bases removed from V and 3 bases from J, the gap between germline ends came to 7 bases. CDR3 protein: CASSVGSPNQPQHF. The CDR3, as DNA: TGTGCCAGCAGCGTAGGTAGCCCCAATCAGCCCCAGCATTTT.

Comments on this clone: Sequence at one end of the junction differs from germline and may be a read error. The chain employs TRBV5-1 and TRBJ1-1; perhaps TRBD1 as D (6 bases). Germline values: CDR1 SGHRS, CDR2 YFSETQ. This CDR3 is 13 amino acids long. CDR3 bases: TGCGCCAGCAGCAAGCAGGGGAGTCCTGAAGCTCTCTTT. This translates into CASSKQGSPEALF.

This chain joins TRBV5-8 and TRBJ2-7, with D unresolved. V lost 0 bases to trimming and J lost 2 bases, with 15 bases between them. The length of the CDR3 is 16 residues. CDR1 and CDR2 (germline): SGHTS, YDEGEE. CDR3 sequence (DNA): TGTGCCAGCAGCTTGGGGACGGGTGGGATCCCCTACGAGCAGTACTTC. This translates into CASSLGTGGIPYEQYF.

The rearrangement links TRBV19 to TRBJ1-1; D call uncertain. Trimming pared 5 bases from V and 0 bases from J, leaving 10 bases between. Germline lookup yields CDR1 LNHDA and CDR2 SQIVND (reference sequence). The CDR3 is 14 residues long. The CDR3 nucleotides are TGTGCCAGTAGTTCGACCTATATGAACACTGAAGCTTTCTTT. Translated, it gives CASSSTYMNTEAFF.

As to this clone: The missing conserved phenylalanine or tryptophan at the end of this CDR3 makes a read error likely. The chain combines TRBV6-6 with TRBJ2-4, with D unclear. The length of the CDR3 is 15 residues. Trimming stripped 6 bases from V and 1 base from J, with 13 bases between. Germline CDR1 reads MNHNY; CDR2 reads SVGAGI (reference sequence). The chain's CDR3 is CASSLSIGAKNIQYL. CDR3 DNA sequence: TGTGCCAGCAGCCTAAGCATTGGGGCCAAAAACATTCAGTACCTC.

The V call is TRBV28, the J call TRBJ2-7; maybe TRBD2 (5 bases). Germline CDR1 and CDR2: MDHEN and SYDVKM. The V end lost 3 bases, the J end lost 2 bases, and 14 bases lay between the germline ends. The CDR3 length is 15 residues. The CDR3 sequence is CASSFSLGRAYEQYF. In DNA form, the CDR3 reads TGTGCCAGCAGTTTTAGCCTTGGGCGGGCCTACGAGCAGTACTTC.

This sequence joins TRBV5-1 and TRBJ1-5; D is ambiguous. This CDR3 comprises 15 residues. Germline assignment: CDR1 SGHRS and CDR2 YFSETQ. The V gene lost 0 bases and the J gene lost 1 base, with 8 bases spanning the gap. CDR3 protein: CASSLEVGSNQPQHF. The CDR3 DNA reads TGCGCCAGCAGCTTGGAGGTAGGGAGCAATCAGCCCCAGCATTTT.

Remarks on this clone: One base separates it from a far larger clone, so it is likely a read error. Distinct nucleotide sequences in the sample also encode this CDR3. The genes are TRBV29-1 and TRBJ1-1; weak D call: TRBD1 (6 bases). CDR3 length: 13 residues. CDR1 is SQVTM, CDR2 ANQGSEA, per germline. CDR3 DNA: TGCAGCGTTAACGAACAGGGAGTCGGCGAAGCCTTCTTT. Residues: CSVNEQGVGEAFF.

The gene calls are TRBV11-2 and TRBJ2-7; D is possibly TRBD2 (5 bases). Germline V gene lookup returns CDR1 SGHAT and CDR2 FQNNGV. V shed 1 base and J shed 2 bases, with 9 bases lying between them. The CDR3 runs 14 residues. The CDR3 spells CASSLGTYTYEQYF. Written as DNA, the CDR3 is TGTGCCAGCAGCTTAGGGACTTATACCTACGAGCAGTACTTC.

The chain joins TRBV5-4 to TRBJ2-5, with 9 nucleotides matching TRBD2. The germline CDR1 and CDR2 sequences are SGHNT and YYREEE (reference sequence). The trim removed 5 bases at V and 1 base at J, leaving 9 bases unmatched. CDR3 length: 16 amino acids. CDR3 region: CASRQTSGGIQETQYF. The CDR3 coding sequence is TGTGCCAGCAGACAGACTAGCGGAGGCATCCAAGAGACCCAGTACTTC.

This clone was picked up one time. In DNA form, the CDR3 reads TGTGCCAGCAGCCAATATGCCGTCGGGCAGTACTTC. It encodes CASSQYAVGQYF. The chain joins TRBV28 to TRBJ2-7; D is ambiguous. CDR1 and CDR2 (germline): MDHEN, SYDVKM. The CDR3 sequence is 12 residues long. V lost 6 bases and J lost 9, with 15 bases in between.

The V and J genes are TRBV4-3 and TRBJ2-5; D is undetermined. Germline values: CDR1 LGHNA, CDR2 YSLEER. CDR3 length: 13 amino acids. Trimming shortened V by 2 bases and J by 3 bases, and 7 bases separated the two germline ends. CDR3 sequence: CASSQRIEETQYF. In nucleotides, the CDR3 is TGCGCCAGCAGCCAAAGAATAGAAGAGACCCAGTACTTC.

CDR3 protein: CASSIGTGSFEQYF. The CDR3 nucleotides are TGTGCCAGTAGTATCGGGACAGGGTCGTTCGAGCAGTACTTC. V is TRBV19 and J is TRBJ2-7, with TRBD1 matching 9 bases. The germline CDR1 and CDR2 sequences are LNHDA and SQIVND (reference sequence). The J segment lost 6 bases and the V segment lost 3 bases, leaving 6 bases of the junction unmatched. The CDR3 totals 14 residues.

The chain links TRBV5-6 to TRBJ1-5, with 7 bases fitting TRBD1. CDR3 size: 13 residues. Germline-derived CDR1 and CDR2 are SGHDT and YYEEEE. The trim removed 4 bases at V and 7 bases at J, leaving 5 bases unmatched. The CDR3 loop is CASSLRDSQPQHF. CDR3 DNA: TGTGCCAGCAGCCTCCGGGACAGCCAGCCCCAGCATTTT.

Of note for this clone: This sequence is one base from a far larger clone and is likely a read error. The chain is built from TRBV30 and TRBJ1-1; D uncertain. The germline gives CDR1 GTSNPN, CDR2 SVGIG (reference sequence). CDR3 size: 13 residues. The germline V and J ends were trimmed by 4 bases and 5 bases, with 14 bases remaining between them. CDR3 sequence (DNA): TGTGCCTGGACTACAAGCGCGGAGACTGAAGCTTTCTTT. This sequence encodes CAWTTSAETEAFF. Based on the CDR3 plus reference TRBV30 and TRBJ1-1, the full variable domain is SQTIHQWPATLVQPVGSPLSLECTVEGTSNPNLYWYRQAAGRGLQLLFYSVGIGQISSEVPQNLSASRPQDRQFILSSKKLLLSDSGFYLCAWTTSAETEAFFGQGTRLTVV.

The J gene is TRBJ2-5, the V gene TRBV6-6, with 8 bases aligning to TRBD1. J was trimmed by 7 bases and V by 5 bases; bases with no gene match: 9. Germline assignment: CDR1 MNHNY and CDR2 SVGAGI (reference sequence). The length of the CDR3 is 14 residues. CDR3 nucleotides: TGTGCCAGCAGTGGGGACAGGCTTATGGGGACCCAGTACTTC. Translated, it gives CASSGDRLMGTQYF.

As regards this clone: The germline gene is not matched at one end of the junction; a read error may be the cause. The rearrangement uses TRBV6-5 and TRBJ2-3; the D gene is possibly TRBD2 (6 bases). Germline V gene lookup returns CDR1 MNHEY and CDR2 SVGAGI. The CDR3 contains 14 residues. DNA of the CDR3: TGTGCCAGCAGTTCTAGCGCAAGCACTGATACGCAGTATTTT. Translating gives CASSSSASTDTQYF.

This chain links TRBV7-2 with TRBJ1-5, with D possibly being TRBD1 (5 bases). The germline V gene encodes CDR1 SGHTA and CDR2 FQGNSA. The V gene lost 2 bases and the J gene lost 1 base, with 9 bases spanning the gap. The CDR3 length is 15 residues. CDR3 protein: CASSLQGGSNQPQHF. The CDR3 bases are TGTGCCAGCAGCTTACAGGGAGGAAGCAATCAGCCCCAGCATTTT.

This clone was recorded once. A read error is likely here: a far larger clone is one base away. This chain joins TRBV9 and TRBJ2-1; 9 nucleotides line up with TRBD1. The ends lost 7 bases at V and 8 bases at J; junction bases unmatched: 13. Germline loops: CDR1 SGDLS, CDR2 YYNGEE. The CDR3 is 15 residues long. The DNA of the CDR3 is TGTGCCAGCGCCACCACGGGACAGGGTTATGATGAGCAGTTCTTC. Translating gives CASATTGQGYDEQFF.

V and J are TRBV7-7 and TRBJ2-2, with 8 positions matching TRBD2. This CDR3 comprises 14 residues. Germline assignment: CDR1 SSHAT and CDR2 FNYEAQ (reference sequence). The ends lost 9 bases at V and 4 bases at J; junction bases unmatched: 7. The CDR3, as DNA: TGTGCCAGTGGGATAGCGGGAATCACCGGGGAGCTGTTTTTT. This translates into CASGIAGITGELFF.

About this clone itself: The same CDR3 arises from other DNA sequences in this sample as well. V gene TRBV20-1 combines with J gene TRBJ2-5; D gene uncertain. The CDR3 loop spans 11 amino acids. The germline CDR1 and CDR2 sequences are DFQATT and SNEGSKA (reference sequence). The V end was cut by 0 bases, the J end by 4 bases, with 3 bases between. The CDR3 DNA sequence: TGCAGTGCTAGAGACTTAGAGACCCAGTACTTC. Protein product: CSARDLETQYF.

This clone has more than one count but fewer than ten. This may come from a read error, since a much larger clone is one base off. Other DNA sequences in this specimen translate into the identical CDR3. The chain employs TRBV7-9 and TRBJ2-7, with TRBD1 as a possible D gene (5 bases). Looked up from germline, CDR1 is SEHNR and CDR2 is FQNEAQ (reference sequence). V lost 5 bases to trimming and J lost 3 bases, with 8 bases between them. This CDR3 region has 12 residues. As DNA, the CDR3 is TGTGCCAGCAGCATCGACAGCTACGAGCAGTACTTC. It translates to CASSIDSYEQYF.

The chain has TRBV7-9 and TRBJ2-7, with TRBD1 matching 9 bases. The CDR3 has 15 residues. The germline V gene encodes CDR1 SEHNR and CDR2 FQNEAQ (reference sequence). Trimming took 5 bases from V and 6 from J; bases not matched to a gene: 11. The CDR3, as DNA: TGTGCCAGCAGCCCAACAGCCGGGACAGGGCGCGAGCAGTACTTC. Amino acid sequence: CASSPTAGTGREQYF.

The CDR3 region is CASSSRDREGREQYF. In DNA, the CDR3 is TGTGCCAGCAGCTCGAGGGACAGGGAAGGTCGCGAGCAGTACTTC. The chain is built from TRBV7-9 and TRBJ2-7, with 9 bases fitting TRBD1. V dropped 4 bases and J dropped 6; count of bases not matched to a gene: 10. The CDR3 spans 15 residues. Per the germline V gene, CDR1 is SEHNR and CDR2 is FQNEAQ (reference sequence).

This clone was seen more than once but under ten times. The chain links TRBV2 to TRBJ2-7, with 9 nucleotides matching TRBD1. Germline CDR1 SNHLY, CDR2 FYNNEI. Losses at the gene ends were 5 bases for V and 2 bases for J; bases not matched to a gene: 7. The CDR3 has 15 residues. This chain's CDR3 is CASSSGTGFAYEQYF. The CDR3 DNA follows: TGTGCCAGCAGTAGCGGGACAGGGTTTGCCTACGAGCAGTACTTC.

There are a few counts of this clone. V usage is TRBV27 and J usage is TRBJ1-2; possibly TRBD1 for D (6 bases). The CDR3 is 17 residues long. Trimming removed 5 bases from V and 6 bases from J, with 25 bases in between. Germline V CDR1 and CDR2: MNHEY, SMNVEV (reference sequence). The CDR3 sequence is CASSRTGILAFGNGYTF. CDR3 coding DNA: TGTGCCAGCAGTCGCACAGGGATACTGGCGTTTGGAAATGGCTACACCTTC.

This sequence joins TRBV30 and TRBJ2-3; TRBD1 aligns across 8 bases. From germline, CDR1 is GTSNPN and CDR2 SVGIG (reference sequence). The CDR3 contains 14 residues. The ends lost 2 bases at V and 4 bases at J; junction bases unmatched: 5. The CDR3: CAWSPRQGPDTQYF. In nucleotides, the CDR3 is TGTGCCTGGAGTCCCCGACAGGGGCCAGATACGCAGTATTTT.

The chain links TRBV9 to TRBJ2-1; D not certain. This CDR3 contains 16 residues. V lost 4 bases, J lost 3 bases, and 17 bases lay in between. Germline CDR1 reads SGDLS; CDR2 reads YYNGEE. CDR3 residues: CASSPDLGIVYNEQFF. DNA of the CDR3: TGTGCCAGCAGCCCTGACCTAGGAATAGTCTACAATGAGCAGTTCTTC. The complete variable domain, with remaining parts taken from reference TRBV9 and TRBJ2-1, reads DSGVTQTPKHLITATGQRVTLRCSPRSGDLSVYWYQQSLDQGLQFLIQYYNGEERAKGNILERFSAQQFPDLHSELNLSSLELGDSALYFCASSPDLGIVYNEQFFGPGTRLTVL.